These 10 T cell receptor beta chains came from one sample sequenced in a study of T cells after yellow fever vaccination. TCRdb called the 5' RACE reads again in MiXCR, with one record for every CDR3 protein. The sample gives approximately 300,000 distinct CDR3 sequences, about 6.6% of which show up once; roughly a sixth is in the top ten. Source: PBMCs, taken about 41 days after the first yellow fever vaccination. These receptor sequences come from a young man who received the YFV17D yellow fever vaccine.

In this sample, this clonotype turned up a few times. This chain connects TRBV4-1 to TRBJ1-1, with D unclear. V shed 3 bases and J shed 3 bases, with 8 bases lying between them. From germline, CDR1 is MGHRA and CDR2 YSYEKL. The CDR3 covers 13 residues. The chain's CDR3 is CASSHLSYTEAFF. The CDR3, as DNA: TGCGCCAGCAGCCATCTATCGTACACTGAAGCTTTCTTT.

This clonotype turned up a few times. The rearrangement links TRBV3-1 to TRBJ2-5, with D perhaps TRBD2 (6 bases). The CDR3 length is 18 residues. Germline CDR1 and CDR2: LGHDT and YNNKEL (reference sequence). V dropped 0 bases and J dropped 2 bases, with 19 bases sitting between them. The CDR3 sequence is CASSQDSGLPWGQETQYF. The CDR3 DNA is TGTGCCAGCAGCCAAGATTCGGGACTTCCCTGGGGGCAAGAGACCCAGTACTTC.

The chain is built from TRBV5-1 and TRBJ2-5; 7 bases agree with TRBD1. Germline V gene data show CDR1 as SGHRS and CDR2 as YFSETQ. This CDR3 contains 13 residues. Trimming took 4 bases from V and 2 from J; bases not matched to a gene: 2. The chain's CDR3 is CASSKTGQETQYF. CDR3 DNA: TGCGCCAGCAGCAAGACAGGGCAAGAGACCCAGTACTTC.

This clonotype came up a few times. V gene TRBV2 combines with J gene TRBJ1-2, with D possibly being TRBD1 (6 bases). The V and J ends lost 6 bases and 4 bases respectively, with 18 bases between them. The CDR3 extends over 15 amino acids. Germline-derived CDR1 and CDR2 are SNHLY and FYNNEI. Here the CDR3 DNA reads TGTGCCAGCAGCCGATCCGGGACAATTAGCTATGGCTACACCTTC. It yields the protein CASSRSGTISYGYTF.

This clonotype has ten or more counts. V is TRBV7-3 and J is TRBJ1-6; maybe TRBD1 (6 bases). The CDR3 is 13 residues long. Trimming shortened V by 8 bases and J by 9 bases, and 14 bases separated the two germline ends. Germline V gives CDR1 SGHTA, CDR2 FQGTGA. CDR3 sequence: CASPDRRCSPLHF. DNA of the CDR3: TGTGCCAGCCCCGACAGGAGATGTTCACCCCTCCACTTT.

The chain links TRBV6-5 to TRBJ2-2; TRBD2 is a possible D gene (5 bases). Trimming removed 0 bases at V and 4 bases at J, with 9 bases between. This CDR3 has 15 amino acids. Germline CDR1 and CDR2: MNHEY and SVGAGI. CDR3 residues: CASSYSRVGTGELFF. In DNA form, the CDR3 reads TGTGCCAGCAGTTACTCGCGGGTGGGCACCGGGGAGCTGTTTTTT.

The chain is built from TRBV27 and TRBJ1-5; D is unresolved. V lost 2 bases and J lost 10, with 12 bases in between. The CDR3 runs 13 residues. Germline V gene sequence: CDR1 MNHEY, CDR2 SMNVEV (reference sequence). The CDR3 region is CASSLSLGGPQHF. The DNA of the CDR3 is TGTGCCAGCAGTTTAAGTTTAGGTGGACCCCAGCATTTT.

V is TRBV7-2 and J is TRBJ1-5; 8 bases align to TRBD1. There are 15 residues in the CDR3. Germline V gives CDR1 SGHTA, CDR2 FQGNSA. V shed 5 bases, J shed 2 bases, and the junction held 5 bases outside the gene matches. The CDR3 here is CASSPSGGRNQPQHF. CDR3 bases: TGTGCCAGCAGCCCATCAGGGGGCCGCAATCAGCCCCAGCATTTT.

The rearrangement joins TRBV18 to TRBJ1-1; D gene uncertain. Trimming shortened V by 4 bases and J by 2 bases, and 17 bases separated the two germline ends. In germline, CDR1 is KGHSH, CDR2 LQKENI. The CDR3 consists of 16 residues. The CDR3 DNA reads TGTGCCAGCTCACAGGCTGGTAACGGGGTTAACACTGAAGCTTTCTTT. This gives the protein CASSQAGNGVNTEAFF.

This clonotype was counted at least ten times. V gene TRBV6-5 combines with J gene TRBJ1-1, with no clear D. The CDR3 spans 11 residues. The V gene's germline CDR1 is MNHEY and CDR2 SVGAGI. V gave up 4 bases and J gave up 5 bases, with 5 bases separating them. CDR3 in DNA: TGTGCCAGCAGTTTCCGGACTGAAGCTTTCTTT. Amino acids: CASSFRTEAFF.